Reported below is one T cell receptor (beta chain). Antigen specificity is unknown. The source of the sample is a study of cytomegalovirus exposure and HLA in healthy donors. Study summary: Of roughly 400 genotyped donors, 81% grouped in the Caucasian-associated ancestry cluster. Study-wide points: It was reported that the classifier diagnosed cytomegalovirus status with high specificity and sensitivity in both the original and validation cohorts. Within the data, a cluster of highly shared sequence variants was likely a sequencing artifact. A few CMV-associated chains proved CMV antigen-specific in vitro.

Both 60 Vbeta primers and 13 Jbeta primers went into the PCR. The table came from immunoSEQ multiplex PCR; TCRdb's copy has only in-frame clones and leaves some out. The sample includes hundreds of thousands of clones, 82% of them seen just once. Sequences were obtained from PBMCs. The source is a middle-aged woman in good health and CMV-seronegative.

CDR3 nucleotide sequence: TGTGCCAGCAGTGAGGGGGGAACTGAAGCTTTCTTT. This codes for CASSEGGTEAFF. The chain combines TRBV25-1 with TRBJ1-1, with a possible D match to TRBD1 (5 bases). The V end lost 3 bases, the J end lost 5 bases, and 7 bases lay between the germline ends. This CDR3 is 12 amino acids long. Germline CDR1 reads MGHDK; CDR2 reads SYGVNS.